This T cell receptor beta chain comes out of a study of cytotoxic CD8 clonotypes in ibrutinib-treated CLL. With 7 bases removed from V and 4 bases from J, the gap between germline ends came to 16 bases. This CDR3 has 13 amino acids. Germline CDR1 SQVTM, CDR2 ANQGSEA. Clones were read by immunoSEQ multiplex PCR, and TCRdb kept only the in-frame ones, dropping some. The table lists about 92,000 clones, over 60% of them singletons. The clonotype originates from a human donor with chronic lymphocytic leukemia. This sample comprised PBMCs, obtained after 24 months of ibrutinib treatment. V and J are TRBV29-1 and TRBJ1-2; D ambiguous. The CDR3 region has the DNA TGCAGCGCTGAGGTGCTTGGAACCTATGGCTACACCTTC. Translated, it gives CSAEVLGTYGYTF.